The clone carrying this T cell receptor (beta chain) was found many times. Its cognate antigen is unknown. More than 8.5 ml of fresh peripheral blood supplied the PBMCs. Amplified regions were TCR beta CDR3 sequences from RNA transcripts. The study used the HTBI primer set for a first-round RT-PCR of the TCR CDR3. TCRdb recomputed calls from the multiplex PCR reads with MiXCR, one row per CDR3 protein. The sample gives approximately 330,000 distinct CDR3 sequences, roughly an eighth of which show up once; approximately 35% is in the top ten. Germline V gives CDR1 SNHLY, CDR2 FYNNEI. V lost 2 bases and J 3 bases, leaving 13 bases between the germline ends. This CDR3 comprises 15 residues. The sample is drawn from a study of T cells in Graves' hyperthyroidism and ophthalmopathy. Study-wide background: Before treatment of any kind, peripheral blood was taken at initial diagnosis. General study findings and limits: In blood, most of the thyroid clonotypes expanded above 0.001 were also present. The model anticipated ophthalmopathy a median approximately six months pre-onset.

The sequenced material came from blood. The source is a woman aged 35 to 49 with Graves' ophthalmopathy. The rearrangement joins TRBV2 to TRBJ1-2; D unresolved. The CDR3 protein is CASSEWKGTDYGYTF. DNA of the CDR3: TGTGCCAGCAGTGAATGGAAGGGTACGGACTATGGCTACACCTTC.